This record covers a single TCR beta chain. The target antigen is unknown. Compared with germline, one end of the junction differs, possibly owing to a read error. The CDR3 sequence is 14 residues long. Germline V gene lookup returns CDR1 GTSNPN and CDR2 SVGIG (reference sequence). This table comes from immunoSEQ multiplex PCR, and its TCRdb copy is limited to in-frame clones, with some not included. The table records roughly 280,000 clones, 65% to 90% of them present only once. Donors were drawn from the roughly 110-subject validation cohort, separate from the approximately 700-subject first cohort. The entry originates in a study of cytomegalovirus exposure and HLA in healthy donors. Study summary: Later, an analysis reported that the 110 or so validation repertoires had used the same platform as the roughly 660 first-cohort repertoires.

Study-wide points: Three chains linked to CMV were shown in vitro to be specific for CMV antigens. Researchers counted approximately 160 TCR beta chains as cytomegalovirus-associated.

The sequence derives from a woman aged 18-35 years in good health and CMV-seronegative. Sequencing was performed on PBMCs. The J gene is TRBJ1-1, the V gene TRBV30; a weak D match, TRBD1 (5 bases). The CDR3 DNA reads as TGTGTCTGGAGAGTTCAGGGCGAGTTCACTGAAGCTTTCTTT. Its translation is CVWRVQGEFTEAFF.